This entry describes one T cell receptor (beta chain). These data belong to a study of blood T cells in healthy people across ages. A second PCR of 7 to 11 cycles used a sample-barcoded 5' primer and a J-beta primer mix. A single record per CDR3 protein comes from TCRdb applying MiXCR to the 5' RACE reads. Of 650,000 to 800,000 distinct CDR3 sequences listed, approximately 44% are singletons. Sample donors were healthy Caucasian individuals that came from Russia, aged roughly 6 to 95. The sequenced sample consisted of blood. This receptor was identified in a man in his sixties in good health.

In DNA form, the CDR3 reads TGCAGTGCTCGCAGACAGGGCCTCTCCTACGAGCAGTACTTC. Residues: CSARRQGLSYEQYF. The chain links TRBV20-1 to TRBJ2-7, with TRBD1 matching 7 bases. There are 14 residues in the CDR3. In germline, CDR1 is DFQATT, CDR2 SNEGSKA (reference sequence). V lost 5 bases to trimming and J lost 0 bases; unmatched junction nucleotides: 7.